Listed below are T cell receptor beta chains from one sample, sequenced in a study of blood T cell repertoires in COVID-19. Using immunoSEQ multiplex PCR, the repertoire was profiled, and TCRdb retains in-frame clones only, with some absent. The data hold about 400,000 clones, with 80% to 90% observed a single time. The material sequenced was PBMCs or T cells enriched from blood (not recorded which). Source of these receptors: a woman aged 50 to 65 who had recovered from COVID-19. The conserved cysteine and the conserved F or W are not part of the CDR3 here. Part of the rows lack a size; the others show once, few, many or a class for expanded clones.

TRBV15,TRBJ2-1,-,ATSRLHNEQF
TRBV30,TRBJ2-1,-,ACSGTGPNEQF
TRBV2,TRBJ2-2,-,ASSVLVLSNTGELF
TRBV7-2,TRBJ1-2,-,ASSTPGEGMWGYT
TRBV16,TRBJ1-1,-,ASSPSAGPGDTEAF
TRBV6-5,TRBJ1-5,few,ASKAGTNGGQPQH
TRBV11-2,TRBJ2-7,few,ASSLDSLLQQY
TRBV4-2,TRBJ2-7,-,ASSQEAGGPDEQY
TRBV24-1,TRBJ1-1,-,ATSDLTLGQNLNTEAF
TRBV7-9,TRBJ2-1,-,ASSHGQGEVEEQF
TRBV11-2,TRBJ2-7,-,ASSLLPGNYEQY
TRBV7-7,TRBJ1-1,-,ASSARLGTEAF
TRBV30,TRBJ2-3,-,AGRTSGSTDTQY
TRBV24-1,TRBJ1-3,-,ATSDSGYGNTIY
TRBV4-2,TRBJ1-2,-,ASSQDSLKGAHGYT
TRBV2,TRBJ2-6,many,ATGTGANVLT